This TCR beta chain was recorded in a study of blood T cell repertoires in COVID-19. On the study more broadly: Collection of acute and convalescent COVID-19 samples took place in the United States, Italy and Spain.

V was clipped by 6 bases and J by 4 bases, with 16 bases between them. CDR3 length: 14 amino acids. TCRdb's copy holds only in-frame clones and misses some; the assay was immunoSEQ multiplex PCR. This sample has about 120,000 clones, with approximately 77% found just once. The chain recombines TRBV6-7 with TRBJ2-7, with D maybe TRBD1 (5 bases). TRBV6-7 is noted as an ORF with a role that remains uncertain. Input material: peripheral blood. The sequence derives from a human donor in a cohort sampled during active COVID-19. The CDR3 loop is CASRRGKGRYEQYF. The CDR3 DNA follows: TGTGCCAGCAGAAGGGGCAAGGGGCGTTACGAGCAGTACTTC.